This TCR beta chain was observed in a study of blood T cell repertoires in COVID-19. Across the study: The samples span acute and convalescent COVID-19 from the United States, Italy and Spain. T cells, B-cell-depleted T cells, or PBMCs supplied cDNA or gDNA.

Per the original data handling: Reference gene primer amplification gave nucleated cell count estimates. Measured with immunoSEQ multiplex PCR; TCRdb has only the in-frame clones, and not every one. V and J calls and clone size follow that table, whereas D and trimming were derived from the DNA. The sample records about 130,000 clones, 85% being singletons. There are 14 residues in the CDR3. V dropped 8 bases and J dropped 0; count of bases not matched to a gene: 3. Germline assignment: CDR1 MNHNS and CDR2 SASEGT. The gene calls are TRBV6-1 and TRBJ2-2, with TRBD1 identical over 7 bases. This sequence originates from a woman over 75 with acute or convalescent COVID-19. Sequences were obtained from peripheral blood. This CDR3 is CASRDRANTGELFF. DNA of the CDR3: TGTGCCAGCCGAGACAGGGCGAACACCGGGGAGCTGTTTTTT.